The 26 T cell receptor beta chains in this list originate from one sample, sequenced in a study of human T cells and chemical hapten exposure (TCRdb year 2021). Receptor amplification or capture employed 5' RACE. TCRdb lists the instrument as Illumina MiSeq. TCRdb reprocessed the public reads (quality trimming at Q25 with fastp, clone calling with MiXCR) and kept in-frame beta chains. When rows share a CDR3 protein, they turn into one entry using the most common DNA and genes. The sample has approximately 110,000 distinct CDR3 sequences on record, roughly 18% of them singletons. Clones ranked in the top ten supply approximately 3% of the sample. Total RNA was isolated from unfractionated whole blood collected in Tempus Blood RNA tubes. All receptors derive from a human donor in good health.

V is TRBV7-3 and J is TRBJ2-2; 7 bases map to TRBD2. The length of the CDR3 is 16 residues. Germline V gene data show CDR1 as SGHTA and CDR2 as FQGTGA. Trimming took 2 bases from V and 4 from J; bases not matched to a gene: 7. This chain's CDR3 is CASSLLRGVSTGELFF. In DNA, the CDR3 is TGTGCCAGCAGCTTACTCCGGGGGGTGAGCACCGGGGAGCTGTTTTTT.

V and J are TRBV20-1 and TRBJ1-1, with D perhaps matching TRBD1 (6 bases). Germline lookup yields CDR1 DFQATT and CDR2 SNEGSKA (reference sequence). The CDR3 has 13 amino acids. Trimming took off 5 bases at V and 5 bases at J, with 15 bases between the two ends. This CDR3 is CSAETYRETEAFF. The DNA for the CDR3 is TGCAGTGCTGAAACCTACAGGGAAACTGAAGCTTTCTTT.

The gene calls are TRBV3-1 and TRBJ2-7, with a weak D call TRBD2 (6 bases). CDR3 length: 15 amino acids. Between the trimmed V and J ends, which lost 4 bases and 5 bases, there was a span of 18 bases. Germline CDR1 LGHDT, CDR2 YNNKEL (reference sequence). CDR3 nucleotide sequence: TGTGCCAGCAGCCCTACTAGCAGCAGCCCCCACGAGCAGTACTTC. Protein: CASSPTSSSPHEQYF.

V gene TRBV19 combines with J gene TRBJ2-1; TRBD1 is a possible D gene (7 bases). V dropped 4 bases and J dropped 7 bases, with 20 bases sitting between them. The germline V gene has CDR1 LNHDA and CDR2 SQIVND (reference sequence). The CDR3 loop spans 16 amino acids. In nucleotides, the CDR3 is TGTGCCAGTAGTACCCTCCTCGGACAGGCGGGAAATGAGCAGTTCTTC. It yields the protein CASSTLLGQAGNEQFF.

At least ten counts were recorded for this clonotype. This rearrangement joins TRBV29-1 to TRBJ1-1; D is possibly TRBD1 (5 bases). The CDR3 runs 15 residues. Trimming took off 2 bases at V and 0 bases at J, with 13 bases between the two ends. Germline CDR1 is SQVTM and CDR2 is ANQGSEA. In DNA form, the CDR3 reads TGCAGCGTTGAATGGGGCAGCCTCATGAACACTGAAGCTTTCTTT. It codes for CSVEWGSLMNTEAFF.

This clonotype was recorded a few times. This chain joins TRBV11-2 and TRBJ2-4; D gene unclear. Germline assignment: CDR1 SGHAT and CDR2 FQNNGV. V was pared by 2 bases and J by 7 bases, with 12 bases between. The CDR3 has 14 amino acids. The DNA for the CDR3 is TGTGCCAGCAGCTTAAACCCCACCGAGAACATTCAGTACTTC. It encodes CASSLNPTENIQYF.

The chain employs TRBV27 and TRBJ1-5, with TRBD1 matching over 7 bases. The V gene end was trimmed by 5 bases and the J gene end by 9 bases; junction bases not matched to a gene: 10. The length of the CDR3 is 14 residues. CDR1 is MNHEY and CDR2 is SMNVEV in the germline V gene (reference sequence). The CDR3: CASSPAGQLRPQHF. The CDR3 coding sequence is TGTGCCAGCAGTCCCGCGGGACAGCTCCGGCCCCAGCATTTT.

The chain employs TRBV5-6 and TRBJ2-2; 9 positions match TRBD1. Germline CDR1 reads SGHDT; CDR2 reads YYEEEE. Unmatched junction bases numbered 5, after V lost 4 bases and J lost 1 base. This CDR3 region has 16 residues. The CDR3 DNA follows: TGTGCCAGCAGCCCAGGGACAGGGAGGAACACCGGGGAGCTGTTTTTT. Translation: CASSPGTGRNTGELFF.

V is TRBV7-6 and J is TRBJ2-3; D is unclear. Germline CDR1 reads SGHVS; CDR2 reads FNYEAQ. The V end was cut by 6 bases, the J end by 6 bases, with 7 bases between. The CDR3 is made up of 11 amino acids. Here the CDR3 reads CASSWGDTQYF. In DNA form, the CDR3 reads TGTGCCAGCAGTTGGGGTGATACGCAGTATTTT.

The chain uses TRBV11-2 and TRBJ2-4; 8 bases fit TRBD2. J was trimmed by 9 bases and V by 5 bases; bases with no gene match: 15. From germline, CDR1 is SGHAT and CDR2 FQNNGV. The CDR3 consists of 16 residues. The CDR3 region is CASSPEVGSRGGIQYF. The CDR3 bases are TGTGCCAGCAGCCCAGAGGTCGGGAGTCGGGGGGGCATTCAGTACTTC.

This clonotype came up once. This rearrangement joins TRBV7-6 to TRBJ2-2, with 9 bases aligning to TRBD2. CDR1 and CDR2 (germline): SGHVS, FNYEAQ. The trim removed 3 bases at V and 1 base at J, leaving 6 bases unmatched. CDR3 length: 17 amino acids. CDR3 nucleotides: TGTGCCAGCAGCTTTTTGACTAGCGGACTGAACACCGGGGAGCTGTTTTTT. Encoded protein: CASSFLTSGLNTGELFF.

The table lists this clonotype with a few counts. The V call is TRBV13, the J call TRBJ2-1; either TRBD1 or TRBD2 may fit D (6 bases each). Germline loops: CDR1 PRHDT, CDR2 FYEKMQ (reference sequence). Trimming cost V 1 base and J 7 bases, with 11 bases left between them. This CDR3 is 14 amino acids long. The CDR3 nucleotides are TGTGCCAGCAGCTTAGTAATAGGGGGGAATGAGCAGTTCTTC. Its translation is CASSLVIGGNEQFF.

The CDR3 coding sequence is TGCAGCGTTGATCTACTGACAGGGGCTAACACTGAAGCTTTCTTT. Residues: CSVDLLTGANTEAFF. This rearrangement joins TRBV29-1 to TRBJ1-1, with TRBD1 identical over 8 bases. Germline V gives CDR1 SQVTM, CDR2 ANQGSEA. V shed 3 bases and J 2 bases; nucleotides not matched to a gene: 8. CDR3 length: 15 residues.

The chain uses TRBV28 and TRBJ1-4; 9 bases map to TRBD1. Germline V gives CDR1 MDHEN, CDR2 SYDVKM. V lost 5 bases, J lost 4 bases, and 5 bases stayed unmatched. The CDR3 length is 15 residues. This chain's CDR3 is CASSERQGVNEKLFF. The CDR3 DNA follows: TGTGCCAGCAGTGAGCGACAGGGGGTTAATGAAAAACTGTTTTTT.

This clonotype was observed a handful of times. The CDR3: CSALEGNTEAFF. For the CDR3, the DNA is TGCAGTGCCCTAGAGGGAAACACTGAAGCTTTCTTT. This chain joins TRBV20-1 and TRBJ1-1; D remains ambiguous. The CDR3 sequence is 12 residues long. V gave up 6 bases and J gave up 2 bases, with 10 bases separating them. Germline V CDR1 and CDR2: DFQATT, SNEGSKA (reference sequence).

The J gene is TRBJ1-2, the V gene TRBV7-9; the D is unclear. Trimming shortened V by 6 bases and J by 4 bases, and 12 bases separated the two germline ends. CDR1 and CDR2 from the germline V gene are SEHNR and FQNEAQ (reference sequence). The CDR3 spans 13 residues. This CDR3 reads CASRAPGGYGYTF. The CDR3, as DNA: TGTGCCAGCAGGGCCCCTGGTGGCTATGGCTACACCTTC.

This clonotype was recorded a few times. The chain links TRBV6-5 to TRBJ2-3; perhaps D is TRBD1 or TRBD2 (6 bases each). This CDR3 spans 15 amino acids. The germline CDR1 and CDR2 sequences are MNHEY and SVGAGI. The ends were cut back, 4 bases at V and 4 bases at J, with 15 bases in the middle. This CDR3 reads CASSSDRRGPDTQYF. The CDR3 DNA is TGTGCCAGCAGTTCGGATCGTCGGGGGCCAGATACGCAGTATTTT.

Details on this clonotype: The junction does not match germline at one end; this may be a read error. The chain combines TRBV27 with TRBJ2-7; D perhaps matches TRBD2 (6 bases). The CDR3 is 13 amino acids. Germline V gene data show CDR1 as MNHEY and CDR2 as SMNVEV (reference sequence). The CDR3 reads CATSIGSGPRRYF. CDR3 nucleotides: TGTGCCACCAGTATTGGTAGCGGACCCCGGCGGTACTTC.

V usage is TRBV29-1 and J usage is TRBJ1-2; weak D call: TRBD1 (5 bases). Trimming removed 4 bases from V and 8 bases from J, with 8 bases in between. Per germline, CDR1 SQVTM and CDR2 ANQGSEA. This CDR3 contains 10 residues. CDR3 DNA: TGCAGCGTTGTTGGGGACGGCTACACCTTC. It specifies CSVVGDGYTF.

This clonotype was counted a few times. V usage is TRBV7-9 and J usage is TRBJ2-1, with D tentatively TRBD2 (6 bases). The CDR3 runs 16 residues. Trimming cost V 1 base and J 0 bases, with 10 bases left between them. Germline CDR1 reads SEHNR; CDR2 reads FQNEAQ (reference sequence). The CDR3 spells CASSLEGTLSYNEQFF. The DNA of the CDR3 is TGTGCCAGCAGCTTAGAAGGGACTCTCTCCTACAATGAGCAGTTCTTC.

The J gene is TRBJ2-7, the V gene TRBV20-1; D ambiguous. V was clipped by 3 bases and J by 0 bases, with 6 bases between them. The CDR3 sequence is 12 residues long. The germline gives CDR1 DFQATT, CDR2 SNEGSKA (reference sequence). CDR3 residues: CSASFASYEQYF. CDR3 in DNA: TGCAGTGCTAGTTTCGCCTCCTACGAGCAGTACTTC.

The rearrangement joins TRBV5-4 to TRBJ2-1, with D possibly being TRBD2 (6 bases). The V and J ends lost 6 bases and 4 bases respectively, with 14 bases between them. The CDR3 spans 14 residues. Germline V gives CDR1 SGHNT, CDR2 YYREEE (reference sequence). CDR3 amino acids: CASTPWRDYNEQFF. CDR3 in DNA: TGTGCCAGCACCCCTTGGCGGGATTACAATGAGCAGTTCTTC.

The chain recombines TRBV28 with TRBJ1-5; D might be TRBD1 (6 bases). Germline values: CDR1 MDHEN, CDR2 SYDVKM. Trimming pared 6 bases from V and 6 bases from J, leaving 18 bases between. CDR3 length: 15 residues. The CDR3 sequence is CASSSPTGRRQPQHF. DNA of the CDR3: TGTGCCAGCAGCTCCCCGACAGGTAGGCGTCAGCCCCAGCATTTT. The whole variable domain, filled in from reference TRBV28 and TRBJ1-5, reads DVKVTQSSRYLVKRTGEKVFLECVQDMDHENMFWYRQDPGLGLRLIYFSYDVKMKEKGDIPEGYSVSREKKERFSLILESASTNQTSMYLCASSSPTGRRQPQHFGDGTRLSIL.

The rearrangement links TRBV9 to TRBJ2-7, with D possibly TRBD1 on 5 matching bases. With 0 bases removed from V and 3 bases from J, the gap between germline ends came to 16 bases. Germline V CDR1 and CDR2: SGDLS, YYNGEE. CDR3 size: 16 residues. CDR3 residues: CASSVGKDTGYYEQYF. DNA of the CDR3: TGTGCCAGCAGCGTAGGGAAGGACACAGGTTACTACGAGCAGTACTTC.

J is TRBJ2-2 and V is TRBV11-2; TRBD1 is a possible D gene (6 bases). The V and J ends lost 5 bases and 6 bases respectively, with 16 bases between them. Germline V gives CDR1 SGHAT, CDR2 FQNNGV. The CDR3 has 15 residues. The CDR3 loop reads CASSQMTGKPGELFF. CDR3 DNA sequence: TGTGCCAGCAGCCAGATGACAGGAAAGCCCGGGGAGCTGTTTTTT. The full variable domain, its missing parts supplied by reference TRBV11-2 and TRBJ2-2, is EAGVAQSPRYKIIEKRQSVAFWCNPISGHATLYWYQQILGQGPKLLIQFQNNGVVDDSQLPKDRFSAERLKGVDSTLKIQPAKLEDSAVYLCASSQMTGKPGELFFGEGSRLTVL.

The CDR3 nucleotides are TGTGCCAGCAGTTGGACAGGGGGCGAGAGACAGCCCCAGCATTTT. The encoded protein is CASSWTGGERQPQHF. The V call is TRBV7-2, the J call TRBJ1-5, with 11 bases identical to TRBD1. The CDR3 has 15 amino acids. Germline loops: CDR1 SGHTA, CDR2 FQGNSA. V lost 6 bases, J lost 7 bases, and 8 bases stayed unmatched.